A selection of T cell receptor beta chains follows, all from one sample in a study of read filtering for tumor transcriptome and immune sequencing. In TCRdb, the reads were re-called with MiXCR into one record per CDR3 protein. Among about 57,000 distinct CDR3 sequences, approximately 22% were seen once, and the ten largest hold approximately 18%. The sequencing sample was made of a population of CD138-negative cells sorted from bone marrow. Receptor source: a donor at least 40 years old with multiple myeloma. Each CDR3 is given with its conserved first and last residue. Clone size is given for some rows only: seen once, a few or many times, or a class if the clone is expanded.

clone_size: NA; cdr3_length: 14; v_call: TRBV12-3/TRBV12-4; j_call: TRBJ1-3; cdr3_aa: CASSPGTSGNTIYF
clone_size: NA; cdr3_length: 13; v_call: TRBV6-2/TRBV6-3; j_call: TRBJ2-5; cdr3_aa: CASSYGPPETQYF
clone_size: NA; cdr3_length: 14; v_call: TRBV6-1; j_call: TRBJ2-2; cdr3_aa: CASSVPPGTGELFF
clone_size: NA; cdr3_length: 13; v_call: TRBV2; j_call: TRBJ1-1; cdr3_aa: CASRTGERAEAFF
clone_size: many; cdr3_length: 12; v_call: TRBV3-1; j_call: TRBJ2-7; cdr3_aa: CASSHASYEQYF
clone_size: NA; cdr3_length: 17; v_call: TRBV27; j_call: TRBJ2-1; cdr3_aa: CASSFRLGAITNNEQFF
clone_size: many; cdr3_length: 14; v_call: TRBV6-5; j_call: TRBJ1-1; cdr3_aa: CASTRGPMNTEAFF
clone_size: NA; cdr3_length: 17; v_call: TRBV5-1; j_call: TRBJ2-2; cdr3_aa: CASSLLPDTENTGELFF
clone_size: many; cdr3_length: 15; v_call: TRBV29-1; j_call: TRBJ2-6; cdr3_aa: CSVEDRVSGANVLTF
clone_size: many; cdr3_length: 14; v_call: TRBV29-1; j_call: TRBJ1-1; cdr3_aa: CSGRQGTLNTEAFF
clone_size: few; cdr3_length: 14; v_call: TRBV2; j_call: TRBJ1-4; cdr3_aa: CASSDQGTLGKLFF
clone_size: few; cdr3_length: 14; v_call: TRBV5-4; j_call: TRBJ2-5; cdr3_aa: CASSLPGGQETQYF
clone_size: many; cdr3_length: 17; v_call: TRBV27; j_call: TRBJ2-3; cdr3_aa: CASSLGLVGSSTDTQYF
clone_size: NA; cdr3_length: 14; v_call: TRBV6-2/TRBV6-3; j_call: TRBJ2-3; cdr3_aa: CASRSYRDTDTQYF
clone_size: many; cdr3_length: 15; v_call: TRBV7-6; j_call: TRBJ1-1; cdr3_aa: CASSPGTAMNTEAFF
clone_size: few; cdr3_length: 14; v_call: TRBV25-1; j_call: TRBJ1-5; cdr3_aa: CASSEGQGNQPQHF
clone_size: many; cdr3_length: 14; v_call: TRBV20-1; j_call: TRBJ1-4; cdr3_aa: CSATPGLSREKLFF
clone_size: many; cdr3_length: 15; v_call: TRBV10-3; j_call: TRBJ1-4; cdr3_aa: CAISVGQGLGEKLFF
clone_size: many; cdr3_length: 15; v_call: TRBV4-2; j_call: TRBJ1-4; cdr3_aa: CASSQDPAPNEKLFF
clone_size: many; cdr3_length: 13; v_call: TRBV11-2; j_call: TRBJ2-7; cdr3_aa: CASSLASGVGQYF
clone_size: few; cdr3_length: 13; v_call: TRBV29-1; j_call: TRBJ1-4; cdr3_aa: CSVVEIMGEKLFF
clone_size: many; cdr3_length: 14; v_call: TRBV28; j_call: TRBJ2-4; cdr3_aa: CASSSGGSKNIQYF